Listed below are T cell receptor beta chains from one sample, sequenced in a study of T cells in localized non-small cell lung cancer. Using immunoSEQ multiplex PCR, the repertoire was profiled, and TCRdb retains in-frame clones only, with some absent. This sample has roughly 16,000 clones, with about 86% found just once. The source was peripheral blood, collected before any cancer treatment. The source is a male donor aged 60 or over with stage III lung adenocarcinoma. Both conserved end residues are part of each CDR3. The D gene is left open where the match is weak. A row's size may be missing; if present it is once, few, many or a size class.

clone size,D gene,V gene,J gene,CDR3 protein,CDR3 DNA
NA,NA,TRBV11-3,TRBJ2-2,CASSLRPEGGLLFF,TGTGCCAGCAGCTTAAGGCCTGAGGGGGGCTTGCTGTTTTTT
NA,NA,TRBV30,TRBJ2-7,CAWMGNTYEQYF,TGTGCCTGGATGGGGAATACCTACGAGCAGTACTTC
NA,NA,TRBV7-9,TRBJ2-1,CASGPGENEQFF,TGTGCCAGCGGACCAGGGGAGAATGAGCAGTTCTTC
NA,NA,TRBV21-1,TRBJ1-2,CASSNGRTNYGYTF,TGTGCCAGCAGCAATGGACGGACAAACTATGGCTACACCTTC
NA,NA,TRBV27,TRBJ1-6,CASSLRGDGSYNSPLHF,TGTGCCAGCAGTTTACGAGGGGACGGCTCCTATAATTCACCCCTCCACTTT
NA,NA,TRBV30,TRBJ2-1,CAWMITSSIGEQFF,TGTGCCTGGATGATTACCTCGTCAATTGGTGAGCAGTTCTTC
NA,NA,TRBV7-2,TRBJ2-1,CASSLGVASHEQFF,TGTGCCAGCAGCTTAGGCGTGGCGTCCCATGAGCAGTTCTTC
NA,NA,TRBV18,TRBJ2-7,CASSPPGGYEQYF,TGTGCCAGCTCACCACCGGGGGGTTACGAGCAGTACTTC
NA,NA,TRBV6-5,TRBJ1-3,CASRPGPLGNTIYF,TGTGCCAGCAGACCGGGGCCTTTGGGAAACACCATATATTTT
NA,NA,TRBV5-5,TRBJ2-3,CASSLDFPDTQYF,TGTGCCAGCAGCTTGGACTTTCCAGATACGCAGTATTTT
NA,NA,TRBV27,TRBJ1-5,CASSFSPNSNQPQHF,TGTGCCAGCAGTTTCTCCCCAAATAGCAATCAGCCCCAGCATTTT
NA,NA,TRBV5-5,TRBJ2-1,CASSLDGVDRPGNEQFF,TGTGCCAGCAGCTTGGATGGGGTTGACAGGCCTGGCAATGAGCAGTTCTTC
NA,NA,TRBV6-1,TRBJ2-7,CATGTQSYEQYF,TGTGCCACCGGGACGCAGAGCTACGAGCAGTACTTC
NA,NA,TRBV7-3,TRBJ2-7,CASSLEAGLGEQYF,TGTGCCAGCAGCTTAGAGGCAGGGTTGGGCGAGCAGTACTTC
NA,TRBD1,TRBV5-5,TRBJ2-7,CASRFGQGYEQYF,TGTGCCAGCAGATTTGGACAGGGCTACGAGCAGTACTTC
NA,TRBD1,TRBV30,TRBJ1-1,CAWSFGTDTEAFF,TGTGCCTGGAGTTTTGGGACAGACACTGAAGCTTTCTTT
NA,NA,TRBV11-3,TRBJ2-7,CASSLRGEYEQYF,TGTGCCAGCAGCTTACGCGGGGAGTACGAGCAGTACTTC
NA,TRBD1,TRBV10-3,TRBJ1-1,CATSGGWGTEAFF,TGTGCCACCTCAGGGGGCTGGGGCACTGAAGCTTTCTTT
NA,TRBD2,TRBV5-1,TRBJ2-5,CASSLGTSGPQETQYF,TGCGCCAGCAGCTTAGGGACTAGCGGCCCCCAAGAGACCCAGTACTTC
NA,TRBD1,TRBV18,TRBJ2-4,CASSPRTGEGIQYF,TGTGCCAGCTCACCGAGGACAGGGGAAGGGATTCAGTACTTC
NA,NA,TRBV29-1,TRBJ2-3,CSVVLNREEYF,TGCAGCGTTGTTTTGAACAGGGAGGAGTATTTT
NA,TRBD2,TRBV4-1,TRBJ2-3,CASSSGIAGREDTQYF,TGCGCCAGCAGCTCCGGAATAGCGGGGAGGGAAGATACGCAGTATTTT
once,TRBD2,TRBV7-9,TRBJ2-3,CASSFPGTSGGNTDTQYF,TGTGCCAGCAGCTTCCCTGGGACTAGCGGGGGGAACACAGATACGCAGTATTTT
NA,NA,TRBV4-1,TRBJ1-5,CASSQDGSVRPNQPQHF,TGCGCCAGCAGCCAAGATGGTTCGGTCAGGCCCAATCAGCCCCAGCATTTT
NA,NA,TRBV7-2,TRBJ1-5,CASSHRSGGNQPQHF,TGTGCCAGCAGCCACCGATCTGGTGGCAATCAGCCCCAGCATTTT
NA,NA,TRBV9,TRBJ1-5,CASSVGHQPQHF,TGTGCCAGCAGCGTGGGACATCAGCCCCAGCATTTT
NA,NA,TRBV2,TRBJ2-3,CASSSGRGTDTQYF,TGTGCCAGCAGTAGCGGTCGAGGGACAGATACGCAGTATTTT
few,NA,TRBV6-4,TRBJ2-3,CASSAGGGGGDTQYF,TGTGCCAGCAGTGCTGGTGGAGGGGGAGGAGATACGCAGTATTTT
NA,NA,TRBV5-1,TRBJ1-2,CASSSQVTNYGYTF,TGCGCCAGCAGCTCCCAGGTCACTAACTATGGCTACACCTTC
NA,NA,TRBV5-1,TRBJ2-1,CASSRQNLGNEQFF,TGCGCCAGCAGCCGACAGAATTTGGGGAATGAGCAGTTCTTC
NA,TRBD1,TRBV14,TRBJ2-2,CASSPMDRGRTGELFF,TGTGCCAGCAGCCCGATGGACAGGGGTCGAACCGGGGAGCTGTTTTTT
NA,NA,TRBV15,TRBJ1-3,CATSRPTGPLSGNTIYF,TGTGCCACCAGCAGACCGACAGGTCCGCTCTCTGGAAACACCATATATTTT
once,TRBD1,TRBV15,TRBJ1-1,CATSIDRGGPEAFF,TGTGCCACCTCAATAGACAGGGGAGGACCTGAAGCTTTCTTT
NA,NA,TRBV25-1,TRBJ2-7,CASSELGAGEQYF,TGTGCCAGCAGTGAACTGGGGGCAGGAGAGCAGTACTTC
NA,NA,TRBV4-2,TRBJ1-2,CASSQEGRGGYGYTF,TGTGCCAGCAGCCAAGAAGGCAGGGGCGGCTATGGCTACACCTTC
NA,NA,TRBV18,TRBJ1-5,CASSADNSRQPQHF,TGTGCCAGCTCAGCGGACAATTCACGTCAGCCCCAGCATTTT
NA,NA,TRBV2,TRBJ1-4,CASTRIGGKLFF,TGTGCCTCTACACGAATCGGGGGAAAACTGTTTTTT
NA,NA,TRBV6-6,TRBJ1-1,CASSYGATVGTEAFF,TGTGCCAGCAGTTATGGGGCCACGGTGGGCACTGAAGCTTTCTTT
NA,NA,TRBV7-2,TRBJ2-1,CASSPGRQSNEQFF,TGTGCCAGCAGCCCCGGTAGGCAGAGCAATGAGCAGTTCTTC
NA,NA,TRBV9,TRBJ1-2,CASSATSTNLIYTF,TGTGCCAGCAGCGCAACCTCAACAAACTTGATCTACACCTTC
NA,NA,TRBV19,TRBJ2-1,CASRGLWDGDNNEQFF,TGTGCCAGTAGGGGTCTTTGGGACGGGGATAACAATGAGCAGTTCTTC
NA,NA,TRBV4-1,TRBJ1-2,CASSRPALGPVTF,TGCGCCAGCAGCCGGCCGGCCCTAGGTCCGGTTACCTTC
NA,NA,TRBV19,TRBJ2-1,CASSIGGGANEQFF,TGTGCCAGTAGTATAGGTGGGGGGGCCAATGAGCAGTTCTTC
NA,NA,TRBV5-4,TRBJ1-1,CASSLVPAAEAFF,TGTGCCAGCAGCTTGGTCCCGGCTGCTGAAGCTTTCTTT
NA,NA,TRBV11-3,TRBJ1-4,CASSLGTNEKLFF,TGTGCCAGCAGCTTAGGTACTAATGAAAAACTGTTTTTT
NA,TRBD1,TRBV18,TRBJ2-7,CASSPGTGGLGYEQYF,TGTGCCAGCTCACCAGGGACAGGGGGATTAGGGTACGAGCAGTACTTC
once,TRBD2,TRBV30,TRBJ2-2,CARGVAGELFF,TGTGCCCGGGGGGTGGCCGGGGAGCTGTTTTTT
once,NA,TRBV6-1,TRBJ2-2,CASSEVEMNTGELFF,TGTGCCAGCAGTGAAGTGGAGATGAACACCGGGGAGCTGTTTTTT